This T cell receptor beta chain was documented in a study of blood T cell repertoires in COVID-19. In the study overall: Both acute and convalescent COVID-19 samples were obtained from the United States, Italy and Spain.

Measured with immunoSEQ multiplex PCR; TCRdb has only the in-frame clones, and not every one. Of approximately 130,000 clones listed, 81% are singletons. The CDR3 extends over 14 amino acids. With V trimmed by 7 bases and J by 4 bases, 9 bases remained unmatched. CDR1 and CDR2 from the germline V gene are LNHDA and SQIVND (reference sequence). The sequencing input was peripheral blood. The source of this sequence is a woman aged 60-70 years with active or convalescent COVID-19. This rearrangement joins TRBV19 to TRBJ1-2; 7 bases fit TRBD1. CDR3 nucleotides: TGTGCCAGTACCTCTAAAGGGGGCGGCTATGGCTACACCTTC. This translates into CASTSKGGGYGYTF.